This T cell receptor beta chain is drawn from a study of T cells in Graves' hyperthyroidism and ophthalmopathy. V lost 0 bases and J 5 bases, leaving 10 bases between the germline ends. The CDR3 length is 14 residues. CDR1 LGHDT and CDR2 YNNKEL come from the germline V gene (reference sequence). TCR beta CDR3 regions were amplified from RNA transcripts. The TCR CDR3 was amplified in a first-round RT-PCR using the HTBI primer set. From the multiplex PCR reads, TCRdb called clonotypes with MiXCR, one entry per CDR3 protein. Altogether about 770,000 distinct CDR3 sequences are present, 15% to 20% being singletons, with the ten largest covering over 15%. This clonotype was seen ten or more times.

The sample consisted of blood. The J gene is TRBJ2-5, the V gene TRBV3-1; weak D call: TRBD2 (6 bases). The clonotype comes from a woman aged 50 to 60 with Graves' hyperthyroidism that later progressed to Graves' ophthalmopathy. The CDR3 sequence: CASSQDWGRETQYF. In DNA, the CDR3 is TGTGCCAGCAGCCAAGATTGGGGGAGGGAGACCCAGTACTTC.